The 27 T cell receptor beta chains reported below all come from one sample, sequenced in a study of T cells of healthy individuals. TCRdb re-analysed the 5' RACE reads in MiXCR, keeping a single row per CDR3 protein. The sample comprises 85,000 to 100,000 distinct CDR3 sequences, roughly 18% of which are singletons, and 6.2% rests with the top ten. These receptors all come from a human donor in good health.

This clonotype appeared many times. The chain employs TRBV20-1 and TRBJ1-1; D is uncertain. There are 17 residues in the CDR3. Germline-derived CDR1 and CDR2 are DFQATT and SNEGSKA (reference sequence). The V end was cut by 1 base, the J end by 4 bases, with 22 bases between. The CDR3 DNA is TGCAGTGCTAGAGGAGGACGAAGTCGCCAAAGAGGCACTGAAGCTTTCTTT. Its protein product is CSARGGRSRQRGTEAFF.

The V call is TRBV27, the J call TRBJ2-5, with 7 positions matching TRBD2. Losses at the gene ends were 3 bases for V and 4 bases for J; bases not matched to a gene: 5. The CDR3 loop spans 14 amino acids. Germline values: CDR1 MNHEY, CDR2 SMNVEV (reference sequence). CDR3 amino acids: CASSFITGGETQYF. CDR3 in DNA: TGTGCCAGCAGTTTTATAACGGGAGGAGAGACCCAGTACTTC.

A few counts support this clonotype. V is TRBV6-5 and J is TRBJ2-3; tentative D call: TRBD2 (6 bases). V was cut by 8 bases and J by 8 bases, with 17 bases left in between. CDR1 and CDR2 (germline): MNHEY, SVGAGI. CDR3 size: 13 residues. CDR3 DNA sequence: TGTGCCAGCTTCGGGCGGGGAAGCAGTACGCAGTATTTT. Its protein product is CASFGRGSSTQYF.

This clonotype was detected once. The gene calls are TRBV28 and TRBJ2-5, with 7 bases fitting TRBD1. V lost 6 bases, J lost 3 bases, and 4 bases stayed unmatched. The CDR3 loop spans 13 amino acids. Per germline, CDR1 MDHEN and CDR2 SYDVKM. CDR3 in DNA: TGTGCCAGCAGCTCAGGACAGGAAGAGACCCAGTACTTC. It yields the protein CASSSGQEETQYF.

A single count supports this clonotype. A much larger clone is a single base away; this may be a read error. The chain combines TRBV24-1 with TRBJ2-7; D may be TRBD1 or TRBD2 (5 bases each). This CDR3 spans 13 amino acids. The V gene's germline CDR1 is KGHDR and CDR2 SFDVKD. The CDR3 protein is CATRARDGYKQYF. The CDR3 DNA reads as TGTGCCACCAGGGCTCGGGACGGCTACAAGCAGTACTTC.

This clonotype showed up just a few times. The rearrangement links TRBV7-9 to TRBJ1-1; D perhaps matches TRBD1 (6 bases). Germline V CDR1 and CDR2: SEHNR, FQNEAQ (reference sequence). Trimming left V 3 bases short and J 3 bases short, with 11 bases between. This CDR3 has 14 residues. CDR3 loop: CASSFQGSDTEAFF. The CDR3 DNA reads as TGTGCCAGCAGCTTTCAGGGGTCGGACACTGAAGCTTTCTTT.

This clonotype was detected ten times or more. Here the CDR3 reads CASSLASGGETQYF. The CDR3 DNA reads as TGCGCCAGCAGCTTGGCCTCAGGGGGAGAGACCCAGTACTTC. The chain recombines TRBV5-1 with TRBJ2-5; 7 positions match TRBD1. Germline V CDR1 and CDR2: SGHRS, YFSETQ. The ends lost 0 bases at V and 4 bases at J; junction bases unmatched: 3. The CDR3 spans 14 residues. Full variable domain (remainder filled in from reference TRBV5-1 and TRBJ2-5): KAGVTQTPRYLIKTRGQQVTLSCSPISGHRSVSWYQQTPGQGLQFLFEYFSETQRNKGNFPGRFSGRQFSNSRSEMNVSTLELGDSALYLCASSLASGGETQYFGPGTRLLVL.

This clonotype was observed at least ten times. Here the CDR3 DNA reads TGTGCCAGCAGGTTGGCGGGAGTGGCGGATGAGCAGTTCTTC. This translates into CASRLAGVADEQFF. The chain carries TRBV2 and TRBJ2-1; TRBD2 matches 7 bases. The CDR3 covers 14 residues. Germline assignment: CDR1 SNHLY and CDR2 FYNNEI. The junction had 10 bases not matched to a gene; V was cut back by 6 bases and J by 8 bases. Based on the CDR3 plus reference TRBV2 and TRBJ2-1, the full variable domain is EPEVTQTPSHQVTQMGQEVILRCVPISNHLYFYWYRQILGQKVEFLVSFYNNEISEKSEIFDDQFSVERPDGSNFTLKIRSTKLEDSAMYFCASRLAGVADEQFFGPGTRLTVL.

The chain is built from TRBV7-2 and TRBJ2-7, with 12 nucleotides matching TRBD2. In germline, CDR1 is SGHTA, CDR2 FQGNSA. The CDR3 length is 16 residues. Trimming at V came to 5 bases and at J to 2 bases, leaving 7 bases not matched to a gene. The CDR3 here is CASSIRTSGTAYEQYF. The CDR3 coding sequence is TGTGCCAGCAGCATAAGGACTAGCGGGACGGCCTACGAGCAGTACTTC.

The CDR3 DNA reads as TGTGCCAGCAGTAGCACTAGCGGGGGTAACTCCTACAATGAGCAGTTCTTC. It is translated as CASSSTSGGNSYNEQFF. This chain connects TRBV6-2 or TRBV6-3 to TRBJ2-1; TRBD2 matches at 11 bases. With 5 bases clipped from V and 0 bases from J, the junction kept 6 bases outside the gene matches. Per germline, CDR1 MNHEY and CDR2 SVGEGT. The CDR3 extends over 17 amino acids.

J is TRBJ1-2 and V is TRBV28; D call uncertain. The V and J ends lost 2 bases and 6 bases respectively, with 13 bases between them. This CDR3 has 14 residues. Germline assignment: CDR1 MDHEN and CDR2 SYDVKM. CDR3 coding DNA: TGTGCCAGCAGTTTAAGACCCTCAGTAAATGGCTACACCTTC. Translated: CASSLRPSVNGYTF.

This rearrangement joins TRBV20-1 to TRBJ1-2; maybe TRBD1 (6 bases). Germline CDR1 DFQATT, CDR2 SNEGSKA (reference sequence). V was shortened by 4 bases and J by 4 bases, with 7 bases between the two germline ends. The CDR3 consists of 11 residues. In DNA form, the CDR3 reads TGCAGTGCTATGGACAGCTATGGCTACACCTTC. Protein: CSAMDSYGYTF.

The chain is built from TRBV20-1 and TRBJ2-7; D is unresolved. With 3 bases removed from V and 7 bases from J, the gap between germline ends came to 7 bases. Germline values: CDR1 DFQATT, CDR2 SNEGSKA (reference sequence). The CDR3 contains 10 residues. DNA of the CDR3: TGCAGTGCTAGGGTCGTAGAGCAGTACTTC. This encodes CSARVVEQYF.

This rearrangement joins TRBV11-2 to TRBJ2-7; 7 nucleotides line up with TRBD1. V lost 1 base to trimming and J lost 6 bases; unmatched junction nucleotides: 3. Germline V gene sequence: CDR1 SGHAT, CDR2 FQNNGV. This CDR3 region has 13 residues. The CDR3 bases are TGTGCCAGCAGCTTAGCGTACAGGGGCGAGCAGTACTTC. Encoded protein: CASSLAYRGEQYF.

The table lists this clonotype with many counts. The chain couples TRBV3-1 to TRBJ1-5; D ambiguous. This CDR3 is built from 13 residues. CDR1 and CDR2 from the germline V gene are LGHDT and YNNKEL (reference sequence). Trimming removed 1 base from V and 9 bases from J, with 10 bases in between. The CDR3 reads CASSQGPGLPQHF. The CDR3 nucleotides read TGTGCCAGCAGCCAAGGCCCCGGGTTGCCCCAGCATTTT.

CDR3 bases: TGTGCCAGCAGCCGAAATACAGGGGAAAATCAGCCCCAGCATTTT. It codes for CASSRNTGENQPQHF. The rearrangement uses TRBV4-2 and TRBJ1-5, with 7 bases matching TRBD1. This CDR3 is built from 15 residues. From germline, CDR1 is LGHNA and CDR2 YNFKEQ. The V and J ends lost 4 bases and 4 bases, in that order; junction bases with no gene match: 7.

The sample holds a few counts of this clonotype. CDR3 sequence reads: CAIEGTAGGYTF. CDR3 sequence (DNA): TGTGCCATCGAGGGGACTGCTGGTGGCTACACCTTC. The chain has TRBV24-1 and TRBJ1-2, with D perhaps TRBD1 (5 bases). The germline V and J ends were trimmed by 11 bases and 7 bases, with 16 bases remaining between them. Looked up from germline, CDR1 is KGHDR and CDR2 is SFDVKD. The length of the CDR3 is 12 residues.

At least ten counts were recorded for this clonotype. The V gene is TRBV29-1, the J gene TRBJ2-3; 13 bases are a match to TRBD2. The CDR3 consists of 14 residues. Unmatched junction bases numbered 7, after V lost 6 bases and J lost 7 bases. Looked up from germline, CDR1 is SQVTM and CDR2 is ANQGSEA. This chain's CDR3 is CSVLLAGGRYTQYF. The CDR3 DNA reads TGCAGCGTGCTACTAGCGGGAGGGAGGTATACGCAGTATTTT.

This chain uses TRBV2 with TRBJ1-1, with 7 bases lining up with TRBD1. In germline, CDR1 is SNHLY, CDR2 FYNNEI. The V segment lost 6 bases and the J segment 0 bases; nucleotides outside the gene matches: 7. CDR3 length: 15 residues. CDR3: CASSAPGQMNTEAFF. In nucleotides, the CDR3 is TGTGCCAGCAGCGCGCCGGGACAGATGAACACTGAAGCTTTCTTT.

The chain couples TRBV7-2 to TRBJ1-1; D call uncertain. V dropped 4 bases and J dropped 6 bases, with 15 bases sitting between them. The CDR3 contains 14 residues. CDR1 and CDR2 (germline): SGHTA, FQGNSA. This CDR3 reads CASSSAGPWAEAFF. In nucleotides, the CDR3 is TGTGCCAGCAGCTCGGCGGGCCCCTGGGCTGAAGCTTTCTTT.

The chain uses TRBV5-6 and TRBJ1-1; the D is unclear. CDR1 SGHDT and CDR2 YYEEEE come from the germline V gene. The CDR3 totals 13 residues. V gave up 4 bases and J gave up 3 bases, with 10 bases separating them. The CDR3: CASSVGKYTEAFF. For the CDR3, the DNA is TGTGCCAGCAGCGTCGGCAAGTACACTGAAGCTTTCTTT.

The sample holds one count of this clonotype. The gene calls are TRBV27 and TRBJ2-7; 7 bases fit TRBD2. The CDR3 totals 16 residues. The junction had 13 bases not matched to a gene; V was cut back by 6 bases and J by 2 bases. CDR1 and CDR2 (germline): MNHEY, SMNVEV (reference sequence). CDR3 region: CASSPLGPGGPYEQYF. The CDR3 nucleotides are TGTGCCAGCAGCCCCCTGGGGCCGGGAGGCCCCTACGAGCAGTACTTC.

The sample holds many counts of this clonotype. The chain carries TRBV29-1 and TRBJ1-4; D not resolved. The germline V gene encodes CDR1 SQVTM and CDR2 ANQGSEA. The CDR3 runs to 12 residues. V shed 4 bases and J shed 8 bases, with 11 bases lying between them. The CDR3 is CSVAPGPEKLFF. The DNA of the CDR3 is TGCAGCGTTGCACCGGGCCCCGAAAAACTGTTTTTT.

This chain connects TRBV20-1 to TRBJ1-3, with D unclear. Germline loops: CDR1 DFQATT, CDR2 SNEGSKA (reference sequence). The germline V and J ends were trimmed by 4 bases and 0 bases, with 7 bases remaining between them. This CDR3 is built from 13 residues. The CDR3 DNA sequence: TGCAGTGCTATCGAGAACTCTGGAAACACCATATATTTT. Its translation is CSAIENSGNTIYF.

This chain joins TRBV6-1 and TRBJ1-3; D is unclear. Trimming shortened V by 1 base and J by 0 bases, and 10 bases separated the two germline ends. Looked up from germline, CDR1 is MNHNS and CDR2 is SASEGT. The CDR3 consists of 16 residues. For the CDR3, the DNA is TGTGCCAGCAGTGAAGAGGGAGAAGGCTCTGGAAACACCATATATTTT. Translation gives CASSEEGEGSGNTIYF.

The gene calls are TRBV10-3 and TRBJ2-7, with D unclear. Trimming cost V 3 bases and J 6 bases, with 9 bases left between them. CDR1 and CDR2 (germline): ENHRY, SYGVKD. This CDR3 spans 12 amino acids. This CDR3 is CAISDRLGEQYF. In DNA, the CDR3 is TGTGCCATCAGTGACAGGTTAGGCGAGCAGTACTTC.

This clonotype occurred many times. The chain uses TRBV1 and TRBJ2-3. TRBV1 is assigned pseudogene status. The CDR3 is made up of 14 amino acids. The CDR3 sequence is CTSSQDPYTDTQYF. The CDR3 DNA sequence: TGCACCAGCAGCCAAGATCCTTACACAGATACGCAGTATTTT.